This TCR beta chain is drawn from a study of blood T cell repertoires in COVID-19 (dated by TCRdb to the early 2020s). With respect to the entire study: The collaborator samples originated in the United States, Italy and Spain and spanned the acute and convalescent phases of COVID-19. The repertoires were released in a freely available public database meant as a resource for research on the immune response to SARS-CoV-2. The material from the prospective study consisted of cDNA or gDNA derived from T cells, B-cell-depleted T cells, or PBMCs. HLA class I and class II types, where available, came from metadata supplied by the sample provider rather than from assay-based typing. Subjects who had been exposed to COVID-19, were actively infected with it, or had recovered from it provided the deeply sampled blood TCRbeta repertoires that made up the dataset. Samples were obtained from the ongoing ImmuneRACE study (first 160 participants) and from about 1,300 subjects provided by 6 global collaborators. Nearly every sample came with metadata listing a de-identified subject ID, COVID-19 status, age in years and sex. Overall study outcomes, separate from this receptor: How much clinical and demographic metadata was included differed by source and by participant, and the metadata was provided uncurated.

The immunoSEQ Assay, a bias-controlled multiplex PCR, was used to amplify TCRbeta CDR3 regions from genomic DNA. Regarding the original processing steps: Within the assay, amplification of reference gene primers was used to estimate how many nucleated cells each sample contained. Sequence reads were collapsed and filtered to measure the absolute abundance of every unique TCRbeta CDR3 rearrangement. For each sample, productive Simpson clonality was calculated as the square root of Simpson's diversity index across productive rearrangements. The table was pulled from immuneACCESS by TCRdb, which kept in-frame rearrangements only. Such tables lose some clones; where checked, under half of the loss comes from unresolved V genes, and the rest has no known cause. V and J calls and clone size are as listed in that table; D and trimming were resolved from the DNA. Recorded for this sample are around 58,000 clones; around 90% of them occurred a single time. The ten largest make up around 7% of the sample.

Reading the germline V gene gives CDR1 MNHEY and CDR2 SVGAGI. Relative to germline, V is 0 bases shorter and J is 1 base shorter, with 10 bases between their ends. Counted from cysteine to phenylalanine, this CDR3 has 15 amino acids. Kept here is only the CDR3 DNA, which spans 45 bases and is read in frame from base 1. Worth noting for this clone: Its recognized antigen is unknown. Per-nucleotide qualities are absent, and no much larger clonotype sits a single base away.

Collaborating institutions collected whole blood in K2EDTA tubes following their own protocols. For TCRbeta analysis, collaborators shipped samples in one of three forms: frozen whole blood, isolated PBMCs, or DNA extracted from either of those sample types. The sequence was collected from a woman aged 55-70 years with active or convalescent COVID-19. Sequencing was carried out using peripheral blood. The chain is encoded by TRBV6-5 joined to TRBJ2-7; the D gene lacks a confident call. The CDR3 protein sequence reads: CASSYSPRGSYEQYF. The sequenced DNA: TGTGCCAGCAGTTACTCACCCCGCGGTTCCTACGAGCAGTACTTC.